These 14 T cell receptor beta chains were all obtained from the same sample, sequenced in a study of blood T cells in healthy people across ages. A J-beta primer mix and a sample-barcoded 5' primer were used in a second PCR of roughly 6 to 11 cycles. TCRdb called the 5' RACE reads again in MiXCR, with one record for every CDR3 protein. The data contain some 370,000 distinct CDR3 sequences, about 52% of them seen just once; the ten biggest clones take up 51%. The specimen sequenced was blood. These receptors all come from a man between 60 and 70 years old in good health.

J is TRBJ2-1 and V is TRBV7-2; TRBD1 matches at 7 bases. Germline CDR1 and CDR2: SGHTA and FQGNSA. V lost 6 bases to trimming and J lost 9 bases; unmatched junction nucleotides: 8. The CDR3 consists of 13 residues. The CDR3 is CASSSDRAGEQFF. The CDR3 DNA is TGTGCCAGCAGTTCTGACAGGGCCGGTGAGCAGTTCTTC.

The chain recombines TRBV6-5 with TRBJ2-3, with D possibly called TRBD1 or TRBD2 (5 bases each). This CDR3 spans 15 amino acids. Trimming stripped 3 bases from V and 2 bases from J, with 12 bases between. The germline V gene encodes CDR1 MNHEY and CDR2 SVGAGI. For the CDR3, the DNA is TGTGCCAGCAGTTATTGGGGGACCGTCACAGATACGCAGTATTTT. Protein sequence: CASSYWGTVTDTQYF.

The rearrangement joins TRBV28 to TRBJ1-5, with TRBD1 as a possible D gene (5 bases). Germline V gives CDR1 MDHEN, CDR2 SYDVKM. The CDR3 has 13 amino acids. V was cut by 5 bases and J by 6 bases, with 11 bases left in between. The CDR3 coding sequence is TGTGCCAGCAGTCGGGGACTGTCTCAGCCCCAGCATTTT. It is translated as CASSRGLSQPQHF.

This chain uses TRBV4-2 with TRBJ2-5; weak D call: TRBD2 (6 bases). The DNA end is more similar to TRBJ2-7, so the J call may be wrong. The CDR3 sequence is 16 residues long. CDR1 is LGHNA and CDR2 is YNFKEQ in the germline V gene. The CDR3 loop is CASSPTSGRGMYEQYF. The CDR3 DNA sequence: TGTGCCAGCAGCCCCACGTCAGGACGGGGGATGTACGAGCAGTACTTC.

This chain joins TRBV20-1 and TRBJ1-2; D is perhaps TRBD1 (5 bases). From germline, CDR1 is DFQATT and CDR2 SNEGSKA (reference sequence). The CDR3 spans 13 residues. The V end was cut by 5 bases, the J end by 8 bases, with 18 bases between. In DNA form, the CDR3 reads TGCAGTGCTTGTGACAGCCGATCCGTCGGCTACACCTTC. Residues: CSACDSRSVGYTF.

This chain joins TRBV7-8 and TRBJ2-5; no definite D call. V lost 3 bases to trimming and J lost 4 bases, with 12 bases between them. The CDR3 has 14 amino acids. Germline CDR1 SGHVS, CDR2 FQNEAQ. The CDR3 loop reads CASSFDGLGETQYF. The DNA of the CDR3 is TGTGCCAGCAGCTTTGACGGTCTGGGAGAGACCCAGTACTTC.

This clonotype was found a few times. This sequence joins TRBV7-9 and TRBJ2-5; D is unclear. V was cut by 8 bases and J by 0 bases, with 10 bases left in between. CDR3 length equals 13 residues. Per the germline V gene, CDR1 is SEHNR and CDR2 is FQNEAQ (reference sequence). The CDR3 nucleotides read TGTGCCAGCCGCAGGTCATACCAAGAGACCCAGTACTTC. Translating it yields CASRRSYQETQYF.

This clonotype was seen only a few times. This chain uses TRBV5-6 with TRBJ1-2; 10 bases fit TRBD1. Losses at the gene ends were 4 bases for V and 5 bases for J; bases not matched to a gene: 11. Germline V gives CDR1 SGHDT, CDR2 YYEEEE. The CDR3 contains 16 residues. The chain's CDR3 is CASSPDRGLNRYGYTF. The CDR3 DNA reads as TGTGCCAGCAGCCCCGACAGGGGGCTCAACCGATATGGCTACACCTTC.

As for this clonotype: A much larger clone differs from this one at a single base, so this may be a read error. This rearrangement joins TRBV29-1 to TRBJ1-2, with D perhaps TRBD1 (6 bases). The CDR3 contains 13 residues. Germline V gene data show CDR1 as SQVTM and CDR2 as ANQGSEA. Between the trimmed V and J ends, which lost 7 bases and 5 bases, there was a span of 17 bases. CDR3 coding DNA: TGCAGCGGTGATGGAGGAGGGGGATATGGCTACACCTTC. It encodes CSGDGGGGYGYTF.

This clonotype was seen a few times. The chain combines TRBV30 with TRBJ2-3; D not resolved. The V and J ends lost 4 bases and 3 bases respectively, with 8 bases between them. The CDR3 totals 12 residues. Germline V gene data show CDR1 as GTSNPN and CDR2 as SVGIG (reference sequence). CDR3 sequence reads: CAWKQLTDTQYF. The CDR3 nucleotides read TGTGCCTGGAAGCAGCTAACAGATACGCAGTATTTT.

This clonotype was seen a few times. The chain has TRBV4-2 and TRBJ2-2; perhaps TRBD2 as D (6 bases). Trimming took 2 bases from V and 6 from J, leaving 13 bases between them. The CDR3 covers 15 residues. Per the germline V gene, CDR1 is LGHNA and CDR2 is YNFKEQ. CDR3 residues: CASSQMPERAGELFF. CDR3 nucleotides: TGTGCCAGCAGCCAAATGCCTGAGCGGGCCGGGGAGCTGTTTTTT.

This clonotype was recorded a few times. V is TRBV7-6 and J is TRBJ1-4; 7 nucleotides agree with TRBD1. V was pared by 3 bases and J by 7 bases, with 8 bases of the junction left unmatched. CDR3 length: 15 residues. Germline CDR1 is SGHVS and CDR2 is FNYEAQ. The CDR3 here is CASSFQTGRAEKLFF. The DNA of the CDR3 is TGTGCCAGCAGCTTTCAGACAGGGAGGGCTGAAAAACTGTTTTTT.

The J gene is TRBJ2-1, the V gene TRBV4-2; 7 bases line up with TRBD2. The trim removed 2 bases at V and 10 bases at J, leaving 2 bases unmatched. CDR3 length: 12 amino acids. Germline CDR1 LGHNA, CDR2 YNFKEQ. The DNA for the CDR3 is TGTGCCAGCAGCCAACCGGGACTAGAGCAGTTCTTC. It specifies CASSQPGLEQFF.

In this sample, this clonotype turned up a few times. The rearrangement uses TRBV20-1 and TRBJ2-1, with D perhaps given as TRBD1 or TRBD2 (5 bases each). Trimming took 4 bases from V and 7 from J, leaving 17 bases between them. Germline CDR1 DFQATT, CDR2 SNEGSKA (reference sequence). CDR3 length: 14 amino acids. The CDR3 DNA reads as TGCAGTGCTAAGACCCTTCTTTGGGGGAATGAGCAGTTCTTC. Encoded protein: CSAKTLLWGNEQFF.